This T cell receptor (beta chain) was retrieved from a study of blood T cell repertoires in COVID-19. Study-level background: The origin of the acute and convalescent COVID-19 samples was the United States, Italy and Spain.

This clone was seen just once. Generated by immunoSEQ multiplex PCR, the TCRdb table keeps only in-frame clones and is missing some. The table records 52,000 or so clones, roughly nine tenths of them present only once. The sequenced sample consisted of peripheral blood. The sequence was collected from a human donor in a cohort sampled during active COVID-19.

CDR3 protein: CATSDPNRGEAFF. The CDR3 nucleotides read TGTGCCACCAGTGACCCTAATAGGGGTGAAGCTTTCTTT. The chain links TRBV24-1 to TRBJ1-1; weak D call: TRBD1 (5 bases). The CDR3 extends over 13 amino acids. The V gene lost 4 bases and the J gene lost 7 bases, with 12 bases spanning the gap. Germline V CDR1 and CDR2: KGHDR, SFDVKD.